These 5 T cell receptor beta chains share one sample of origin, sequenced in a study of CXCR3-negative and CXCR3-positive naive CD8 T cells. These TCRs' antigens remain unknown. Carrying UMI labels, the TRB cDNA libraries were prepared through 5' RACE. Reanalyzing the 5' RACE reads, TCRdb keeps one entry per CDR3 protein, without DNA. The sample features 120,000 or so distinct CDR3 sequences, with around 0.62% in its top ten. Study findings and constraints: CXCR3-positive naive cells had TRB CDR3s that were more hydrophobic than CXCR3-negative naive cells had.

The sequenced sample was naive CXCR3+ CD8+ T cells from blood. Documented subset: CD45RO-CCR7+CD27+CD95- naive CD8+ T cells expressing CXCR3 (TNR3+). The source is a human donor in good health. Some clones in this sample may be carry-over from other donors' samples.

This chain links TRBV7-9 with TRBJ2-4; TCRdb's assignment of TRBD1 cannot be checked, as there is no DNA. Germline V gene sequence: CDR1 SEHNR, CDR2 FQNEAQ (reference sequence). CDR3 length: 14 residues. The CDR3 protein is CASSGDRVSNIQYF.

The rearrangement uses TRBV20-1 and TRBJ2-7; TCRdb calls TRBD2, which cannot be checked without DNA. The germline V gene has CDR1 DFQATT and CDR2 SNEGSKA (reference sequence). The CDR3 contains 16 residues. The CDR3 sequence is CSARDLPAGESYEQYF.

V is TRBV4-1 and J is TRBJ1-1; the TCRdb call, TRBD1, lacks DNA for checking. This CDR3 has 15 residues. CDR1 and CDR2 (germline): MGHRA, YSYEKL. The CDR3 loop reads CASSPRGAVNTEAFF.

This rearrangement joins TRBV27 to TRBJ1-2; the TCRdb call, TRBD1, lacks DNA for checking. The CDR3 is 13 residues long. Looked up from germline, CDR1 is MNHEY and CDR2 is SMNVEV (reference sequence). The CDR3 protein is CASSYGRSYGYTF.

The chain couples TRBV29-1 to TRBJ2-1; TCRdb calls TRBD2, which cannot be checked without DNA. The germline CDR1 and CDR2 sequences are SQVTM and ANQGSEA. This CDR3 spans 13 amino acids. CDR3 region: CSAGLVTYNEQFF.